This T cell receptor beta chain stems from a study of T cells in Graves' hyperthyroidism and ophthalmopathy (dated by TCRdb to between 2019 and 2020). General notes on the study: Peripheral blood samples were taken at initial diagnosis, before any treatment was given. To identify distinguishing TCR V-J signatures, a discovery cohort of 90 to 100 patients was used, comprising 43 with Graves' ophthalmopathy and 57 with stable Graves' hyperthyroidism. Prospective prediction of ophthalmopathy was tested in an independent validation cohort of fewer than 20 hyperthyroidism patients and 17 patients who later progressed to ophthalmopathy. The 80 to 100 discovery patients were randomly divided into training and test sets at a 7:3 ratio. The study also compared thyroid tissue and blood T-cell repertoires from several Graves' hyperthyroidism patients. Following sampling, methimazole starting at 30 mg daily was given to hyperthyroidism patients, and high-dose intravenous methylprednisolone was given to ophthalmopathy patients. The paper reports TCR Vbeta CDR3 sequencing of approximately 130 peripheral blood samples: over 40 ophthalmopathy, under 80 hyperthyroidism and 17 progressor patients.

TCR beta CDR3 regions were amplified from RNA transcripts. The first round of RT-PCR for the TCR CDR3 was performed with the HTBI primer set and the Qiagen OneStep RT-PCR kit. Libraries were constructed in a second round of multiplex PCR, after which size selection and purification were carried out. The libraries were sequenced on an Illumina HiSeq2000 using paired-end 100 bp reads. Under the source paper's analysis protocol: Raw data were processed with SOAPnuke, discarding reads with adapters, uncalled bases, mean Phred below 15, or no exact constant-primer or identifier match. High-quality paired reads were merged with COPE v1.2.5, and unique nucleotide sequences were defined as clonotypes. MiTCR v1.1 was used to align the clonotypes against IMGT TRBV, TRBD and TRBJ reference segments. Analysis was restricted to V-J combinations with a frequency above 0.0001, which covered 99.2% of repertoires. A TCS score was defined as the ratio of F50 (clonal expansion) to E x V (chaos), with BLOSUM62-based TCRdist applied between CDR3 peptides within each V-J. Welch's t-statistics and random forest reduced 500 to 650 V-J features to about 12, which were used in a naive Bayes classifier (R e1071). Using fastp at Q25 and MiXCR, TCRdb reprocessed the public reads and kept productive beta chains. Each record represents a unique CDR3 protein, reported with the most common genes and DNA among its rows. TCRdb, not the original authors, processed these V and J calls. The sample table contains 500,000 or so distinct CDR3 sequences; only one count was recorded for 17% of them. In total, the top ten clones hold approximately 16% of the sample.

Study-level results and caveats: Ophthalmopathy was separated from stable hyperthyroidism by a 13 V-J signature model, with 85% to 90% sensitivity and roughly 81% specificity obtained in cross-validation and 80%/75% obtained in testing. No statistical method was used to fix the sample size in advance, and group allocation was not hidden from the investigators. Blood samples also contained most of the expanded thyroid clonotypes (frequency above 0.001), which suggests that blood repertoires may reflect thyroid immune responses. During validation, the model predicted progression to ophthalmopathy a median of approximately 6.5 months ahead of onset, with 70.59% sensitivity and roughly 75% specificity.

Moderately to severely active disease, a Clinical Activity Score of at least 3, a NOSPECS grade of at least 4, and a duration under 3 months were present in ophthalmopathy patients. Patients with uncontrolled infections, other autoimmune diseases, pregnancy or lactation were excluded. Diagnoses were established on the basis of clinical symptoms, serum thyroxine and TRAb, thyroid ultrasound, and orbital computed tomography. PBMCs were isolated from 8 to 10 ml of fresh peripheral blood by Ficoll-Paque density gradient centrifugation. Total RNA was extracted using Trizol reagent, and RNA quality was assessed on an Agilent 2100 Bioanalyzer. CDR1 and CDR2, per the germline V gene, are SNHLY and FYNNEI. From the cysteine up to the phenylalanine, the CDR3 has a length of 11 residues. The entry retains the CDR3 DNA only, 33 bases that are in frame from base 1. The germline ends are 8 bases apart after V is trimmed by 6 bases and J by 8 bases.

This clonotype occurred many times. The clone's antigen remains unknown. No clone much larger than this one lies a single base away; base qualities are absent. The rearranged segments are TRBV2 and TRBJ2-1; the D gene is not confidently resolved. The sample comprised blood. The TCR sequence derives from a woman aged 18-30 years with Graves' ophthalmopathy. The CDR3 loop reads CASRGSHEQFF. The nucleotide sequence is TGTGCCAGCAGAGGGTCCCATGAGCAGTTCTTC.